This T cell receptor beta chain was profiled in a study of T-cell reconstitution after alpha-beta-depleted transplantation in children. For TCRbeta, the library was prepared with unique molecular identifiers. TCRdb recomputed calls from the PCR reads with MiXCR, one row per CDR3 protein. The sample includes around 500,000 distinct CDR3 sequences, around 12% of them seen just once. This TCR came from a human donor who donated a stem cell graft to a child with combined immunodeficiency. Source: PBMCs from the stem cell graft donor, taken from the stem cell graft.

Written as DNA, the CDR3 is TGTGCCAGCAGCTTAGGCATGGCGAATGAGCAGTTCTTC. This encodes CASSLGMANEQFF. The chain uses TRBV7-3 and TRBJ2-1; the D is unclear. The CDR3 spans 13 residues. Looked up from germline, CDR1 is SGHTA and CDR2 is FQGTGA. The germline V and J ends were trimmed by 2 bases and 7 bases, with 9 bases remaining between them.